This TCR beta chain was recovered during a study of T cells in Graves' hyperthyroidism and ophthalmopathy. Study-level findings and limits: Most thyroid clonotypes expanded above 0.001 were also detected in blood. Ophthalmopathy could be told apart from stable hyperthyroidism with a 13 V-J model.

RNA transcripts were the template for amplifying TCR beta CDR3 regions. HTBI primers were employed in a first-round RT-PCR of the TCR CDR3. TCRdb recomputed calls from the multiplex PCR reads with MiXCR, one row per CDR3 protein. The sample consists of hundreds of thousands of distinct CDR3 sequences, approximately 25% of them appearing once. Pregnant or lactating patients were excluded, as were those with uncontrolled infection or other autoimmune disease. Germline values: CDR1 SGHRS, CDR2 YFSETQ. The CDR3 is 16 amino acids. V lost 2 bases, J lost 1 base, and 6 bases stayed unmatched. This clonotype was picked up many times. Its antigen remains unknown.

The TCR sequence derives from a man in his forties or fifties with Graves' hyperthyroidism. Sequencing input: blood. The chain combines TRBV5-1 with TRBJ2-5; the match to TRBD2 covers 9 bases. In DNA, the CDR3 is TGCGCCAGCAGCTTAGAAGCTAGCGGGGTCCAAGAGACCCAGTACTTC. Translation: CASSLEASGVQETQYF.